This entry lists 21 T cell receptor beta chains sequenced from one sample in a study of T cell changes during pregnancy in multiple sclerosis. Only in-frame clones appear in the TCRdb table, and some are missing; sequencing was by immunoSEQ multiplex PCR. The sample lists under 50,000 clones, 94% occurring once. The sample was CD8+ T cells from peripheral blood mononuclear cells, taken in the first trimester of pregnancy. These receptors all stem from a female donor with multiple sclerosis, enrolled in a pregnancy study.

This rearrangement joins TRBV2 to TRBJ2-1; no reliable D call. The CDR3 spans 11 residues. V gave up 3 bases and J gave up 7 bases, with 4 bases separating them. Per the germline V gene, CDR1 is SNHLY and CDR2 is FYNNEI. The CDR3 is CASSDLNEQFF. The CDR3 DNA reads TGTGCCAGCAGTGACCTTAATGAGCAGTTCTTC.

The chain joins TRBV9 to TRBJ1-2; 10 bases agree with TRBD1. Germline-derived CDR1 and CDR2 are SGDLS and YYNGEE. The V gene end was trimmed by 5 bases and the J gene end by 0 bases; junction bases not matched to a gene: 10. The CDR3 consists of 17 residues. The CDR3 protein is CASRETGTGASNYGYTF. CDR3 coding DNA: TGTGCCAGCAGGGAAACCGGGACAGGGGCTTCTAACTATGGCTACACCTTC.

The chain couples TRBV7-9 to TRBJ2-4; no reliable D call. V lost 4 bases and J 1 base, leaving 8 bases between the germline ends. This CDR3 region has 14 residues. Germline-derived CDR1 and CDR2 are SEHNR and FQNEAQ (reference sequence). The CDR3 protein is CASSSGPAKNIQYF. The CDR3 DNA follows: TGTGCCAGCAGCTCTGGGCCCGCCAAAAACATTCAGTACTTC.

The V call is TRBV5-1, the J call TRBJ2-7; 9 bases align to TRBD1. V dropped 3 bases and J dropped 3; count of bases not matched to a gene: 4. Per germline, CDR1 SGHRS and CDR2 YFSETQ. The CDR3 has 14 residues. Here the CDR3 reads CASSSGTGHYEQYF. The CDR3 region has the DNA TGCGCCAGCAGCTCCGGGACAGGGCACTACGAGCAGTACTTC.

This chain joins TRBV10-3 and TRBJ1-5; a possible D gene is TRBD1 (6 bases). From germline, CDR1 is ENHRY and CDR2 SYGVKD. This CDR3 spans 15 amino acids. With 0 bases removed from V and 2 bases from J, the gap between germline ends came to 8 bases. The CDR3 protein is CAISESGGGNQPQHF. CDR3 nucleotide sequence: TGTGCCATCAGTGAGTCTGGGGGCGGCAATCAGCCCCAGCATTTT.

This rearrangement joins TRBV21-1 to TRBJ1-5; TRBD1 is taken as the D call from the table, unchecked against the DNA. TRBV21-1 is assigned pseudogene status. The CDR3 sequence is 14 residues long. The CDR3 sequence: CASSDGQPNQPQHF. CDR3 DNA: TGTGCCAGCAGCGATGGACAGCCAAATCAGCCCCAGCATTTT.

The V call is TRBV7-9, the J call TRBJ2-2; D perhaps matches TRBD1 (6 bases). The CDR3 contains 16 residues. V dropped 4 bases and J dropped 1 base, with 13 bases sitting between them. Per the germline V gene, CDR1 is SEHNR and CDR2 is FQNEAQ (reference sequence). The CDR3 reads CASSSTGWRNTGELFF. CDR3 DNA: TGTGCCAGCAGCTCAACAGGGTGGAGGAACACCGGGGAGCTGTTTTTT.

This clone was recorded once. The chain uses TRBV6-5 and TRBJ1-2; 9 nucleotides agree with TRBD1. The CDR3 spans 14 residues. Germline CDR1 reads MNHEY; CDR2 reads SVGAGI. J lost 4 bases, V lost 6 bases, and 6 bases had no gene match. The CDR3 bases are TGTGCCAGCAGCCCGGACAGGGGAGGCTATGGCTACACCTTC. Translating gives CASSPDRGGYGYTF.

V and J are TRBV27 and TRBJ2-1, with D possibly matching TRBD2 (6 bases). The CDR3 loop spans 17 amino acids. Trimming left V 4 bases short and J 5 bases short, with 21 bases between. Looked up from germline, CDR1 is MNHEY and CDR2 is SMNVEV (reference sequence). CDR3 sequence reads: CASSSYSEGWAHNEQFF. The CDR3 DNA reads as TGTGCCAGCAGTTCCTACTCGGAGGGTTGGGCACACAATGAGCAGTTCTTC.

This chain connects TRBV19 to TRBJ2-1, with D unclear. Germline V lookup: CDR1 LNHDA, CDR2 SQIVND (reference sequence). The V end lost 2 bases, the J end lost 5 bases, and 7 bases lay between the germline ends. This CDR3 comprises 13 residues. CDR3: CASSIKTHNEQFF. The CDR3 bases are TGTGCCAGTAGTATAAAAACTCACAATGAGCAGTTCTTC.

This clone was counted a single time. V is TRBV9 and J is TRBJ2-1, with 9 bases aligning to TRBD2. The CDR3 is 18 residues long. J lost 1 base, V lost 4 bases, and 12 bases had no gene match. Per the germline V gene, CDR1 is SGDLS and CDR2 is YYNGEE. The chain's CDR3 is CASSPTYQAGGSYNEQFF. The DNA of the CDR3 is TGTGCCAGCAGCCCCACTTATCAAGCGGGAGGTTCCTACAATGAGCAGTTCTTC.

V and J are TRBV15 and TRBJ2-7, with D possibly TRBD1 on 7 matching bases. V gave up 4 bases and J gave up 7 bases, with 20 bases separating them. CDR3 length: 15 amino acids. Germline CDR1 and CDR2: LNHNV and YYDKDF (reference sequence). The CDR3 DNA follows: TGTGCCACCAGCACACGGGACACCGCAGGGGGGGAGCAGTACTTC. This sequence encodes CATSTRDTAGGEQYF.

The CDR3 DNA reads TGCGCCAGCAGCGCAGGTCCTTTCACAGGGGAATTGGTAAAACTGTTTTTT. Translation gives CASSAGPFTGELVKLFF. This chain uses TRBV4-1 with TRBJ1-4; 7 bases fit TRBD1. Trimming at V came to 5 bases and at J to 10 bases, leaving 19 bases not matched to a gene. CDR1 is MGHRA, CDR2 YSYEKL, per germline. This CDR3 comprises 17 residues.

This rearrangement joins TRBV27 to TRBJ2-7; D call uncertain. The CDR3 consists of 13 residues. V was trimmed by 3 bases and J by 1 base, leaving 7 bases between them. Germline V gene data show CDR1 as MNHEY and CDR2 as SMNVEV (reference sequence). The DNA of the CDR3 is TGTGCCAGCAGTTTTGGCAGATCCTACGAGCAGTACTTC. Its translation: CASSFGRSYEQYF.

The V and J genes are TRBV27 and TRBJ2-7; possible D gene TRBD2, 6 bases. The CDR3 has 14 amino acids. CDR1 and CDR2 from the germline V gene are MNHEY and SMNVEV (reference sequence). The germline V and J ends were trimmed by 7 bases and 7 bases, with 20 bases remaining between them. CDR3 bases: TGTGCCAGCACCAAAATGAATGGGGCGGGGGAGCAGTACTTC. Amino acids: CASTKMNGAGEQYF.

The chain combines TRBV28 with TRBJ2-7, with 7 bases fitting TRBD1. J lost 2 bases, V lost 6 bases, and 7 bases had no gene match. Germline lookup yields CDR1 MDHEN and CDR2 SYDVKM. The CDR3 has 14 amino acids. As DNA, the CDR3 is TGTGCCAGCAGGTTACAGGGGACCGCCTACGAGCAGTACTTC. Its protein product is CASRLQGTAYEQYF.

The gene calls are TRBV19 and TRBJ2-5; no definite D call. CDR3 length: 12 residues. V dropped 5 bases and J dropped 7 bases, with 11 bases sitting between them. Per the germline V gene, CDR1 is LNHDA and CDR2 is SQIVND (reference sequence). CDR3 amino acids: CASSSGDGTQYF. The CDR3, as DNA: TGTGCCAGTAGTTCAGGCGATGGGACCCAGTACTTC.

The chain joins TRBV5-4 to TRBJ2-1, with 8 bases lining up with TRBD2. J was trimmed by 5 bases and V by 0 bases; bases with no gene match: 10. CDR3 size: 17 residues. CDR1 is SGHNT, CDR2 YYREEE, per germline (reference sequence). For the CDR3, the DNA is TGTGCCAGCAGCTTGGCCGGTCAGCGGGAGTCCCACAATGAGCAGTTCTTC. It codes for CASSLAGQRESHNEQFF.

This clone was counted at least ten times. The rearrangement uses TRBV6-4 and TRBJ2-1; D is unresolved. CDR1 is MRHNA, CDR2 SNTAGT, per germline. The CDR3 runs to 13 residues. Trimming removed 0 bases from V and 4 bases from J, with 4 bases in between. The CDR3 region has the DNA TGTGCCAGCAGTGACTCAGAGTACAATGAGCAGTTCTTC. This translates into CASSDSEYNEQFF.

This sequence joins TRBV7-9 and TRBJ2-1; the D gene is possibly TRBD1 (5 bases). V was shortened by 10 bases and J by 0 bases, with 16 bases between the two germline ends. The CDR3 extends over 15 amino acids. Germline lookup yields CDR1 SEHNR and CDR2 FQNEAQ (reference sequence). CDR3 DNA: TGTGCCACCCCCGAGGCTGGGGCCTCCTACAATGAGCAGTTCTTC. Protein product: CATPEAGASYNEQFF.

V gene TRBV9 combines with J gene TRBJ1-5; 7 bases line up with TRBD1. The CDR3 length is 17 residues. Losses at the gene ends were 3 bases for V and 4 bases for J; bases not matched to a gene: 13. CDR1 and CDR2 from the germline V gene are SGDLS and YYNGEE. The CDR3 spells CASSASGTATLNQPQHF. In nucleotides, the CDR3 is TGTGCCAGCAGCGCCTCCGGGACAGCAACATTAAATCAGCCCCAGCATTTT.